This TCR beta chain comes out of a study of T cells after yellow fever vaccination (dated by TCRdb to between 2019 and 2020). General notes on the study: Memory subsets (EM, EMRA, CM and Tscm) were sorted on a BD FACS Aria III using CD3, CD45RA, CCR7 and CD95 staining. The SMART-Seq v4 Ultra Low Input RNA kit was used to prepare libraries from fractions with low cell numbers. Bulk TCR alpha and beta repertoires were sequenced longitudinally to track T-cell clones before and after primary and booster YFV17D yellow fever vaccination. Two healthy male donors, one aged 18 to 30 and one aged 30 to 40 years, made up the cohort. Blood samples were taken at several timepoints before and after primary and secondary immunization, and bulk PBMC replicates and cell subsets were isolated. Memory subsets were sorted on days 0, 15 and 45 and at 18 months following primary vaccination, and on days 0, 15 and 45 following the 30-year booster.

At the junction V is shortened by 5 bases and J by 3 bases, with 11 bases in between. Including cysteine and phenylalanine, the CDR3 has 14 amino acids. Of the read, only the CDR3 DNA is kept; its 42 bases are in frame from base 1. Results the study describes overall, beyond this receptor: After the booster, most clones that had expanded after primary vaccination were detected again (almost 97% of CD4 and more than 80% of CD8), suggesting broad maintenance of memory. A small share of clonotypes was detected in both CD4 and CD8 compartments, with the overlap likely arising from convergent recombination. FACS-sorted repertoires could contain abundant contaminating clonotypes from the bulk population, so computational filtering was required. In the sorted memory subsets on day 0, nearly all of the vaccine-responding clonotypes fell below detection. The study included only two donors, which limits how far the findings can be generalized. Compared with the primary T-cell response, the secondary T-cell response was faster but weaker, reaching its peak on day 5 rather than on day 15.

This specimen's treatment or condition label, per the study, means: live attenuated yellow fever vaccine strain. A standard Ficoll-Paque protocol was used to isolate PBMCs from peripheral blood. For sorted memory subsets, RNA extraction was done with the RNeasy Micro Kit. TCR cDNA was made using 5'RACE template switching, a step that added a universal primer site and unique molecular identifiers. Priming for cDNA synthesis came from both the TCR alpha and TCR beta constant segments. Library amplification involved two PCR steps, and the second step added sample barcodes and sequencing adapters. Libraries were sequenced on Illumina HiSeq 2500 (2x100 bp) or NovaSeq (2x150 bp). The study's own analysis went as follows. Demultiplexing of reads and collapsing into UMI consensus sequences were performed with MIGEC, and V(D)J alignment was carried out with MiXCR. Vaccine-responding clonotypes were identified with edgeR using replicate PBMC samples, with FDR below 0.01 and a log2 fold change above 5 up to day 15 being required. Bulk clonotypes were assigned CD4 or CD8 identity according to which sequenced CD4 or CD8 repertoire held them at higher abundance. Clonotype frequencies in memory subsets were weighted by FACS-sorted cell numbers to estimate each clone's distribution across memory phenotypes. TCRdb handled the public reads itself, with Q25 trimming in fastp and clone calling in MiXCR, and kept productive beta chains. Merged by CDR3 protein, the rows form single entries marked with the most common genes and DNA. The V and J calls come from TCRdb's annotation, not from the publication. In all, the sample holds roughly 30,000 distinct CDR3 sequences, and roughly 6.1% of those were seen once. The ten largest clones take up around 25% of the sample.

This clonotype was counted at least ten times. Base-call qualities are not available, and no considerably larger clone is one nucleotide away. This specimen consisted of PBMCs, either bulk or a sorted T-cell subset (CD4+, CD8+, memory, or dextramer-sorted; not recorded which), obtained on the day of the yellow fever booster vaccination. The source of this sequence is a man aged 25-45 years who received the YFV17D yellow fever vaccine. Recombination joined TRBV12-3 or TRBV12-4 with TRBJ1-5; D gene: possibly TRBD1, on 6 matching bases. The DNA sequence reads TGTGCCAGCAGTCCAACAGGGAACAATCAGCCCCAGCATTTT. Translated, it reads CASSPTGNNQPQHF.